Here is one T cell receptor beta chain with its context. Its antigen is unidentified. The CDR3 is 14 residues long. The germline gives CDR1 MNHEY, CDR2 SVGAGI. V shed 4 bases and J 13 bases; nucleotides not matched to a gene: 10. Here immunoSEQ multiplex PCR was the method, and the copy in TCRdb shows in-frame clones only, minus some. The repertoire holds over a million clones, roughly 95% seen once, with roughly 1.2% in the top ten. The data stem from a study of shared clonotypes between healthy human individuals. General study findings and limits: Among donors, the sharing of clonotypes was expected to be influenced by sequencing depth. Roughly 5% of naive CD4 clonotypes were common to a few donors.

This TCR derives from a man aged 25-45 years in good health. The rearrangement joins TRBV6-5 to TRBJ2-7, with 13 bases fitting TRBD2. The specimen was naive CD4+ T cells sorted from blood. Subset indicated: CD45RA+ positively selected. CDR3 DNA: TGTGCCAGCAGTTCAACCGGGACTAGCGGGAATGAATACTTC. Its protein product is CASSSTGTSGNEYF.